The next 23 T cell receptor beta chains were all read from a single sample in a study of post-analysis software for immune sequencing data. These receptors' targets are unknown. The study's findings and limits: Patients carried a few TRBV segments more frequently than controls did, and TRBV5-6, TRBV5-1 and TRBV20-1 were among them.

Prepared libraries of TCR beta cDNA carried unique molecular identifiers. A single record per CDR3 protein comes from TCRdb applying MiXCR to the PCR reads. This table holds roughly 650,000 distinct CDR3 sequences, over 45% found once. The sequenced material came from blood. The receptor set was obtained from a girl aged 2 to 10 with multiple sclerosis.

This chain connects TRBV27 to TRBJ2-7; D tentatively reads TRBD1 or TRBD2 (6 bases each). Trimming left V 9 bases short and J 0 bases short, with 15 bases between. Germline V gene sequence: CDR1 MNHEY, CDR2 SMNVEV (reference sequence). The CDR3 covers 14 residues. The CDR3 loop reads CASSHGGDSYEQYF. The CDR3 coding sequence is TGTGCCAGTTCCCACGGGGGCGACTCCTACGAGCAGTACTTC.

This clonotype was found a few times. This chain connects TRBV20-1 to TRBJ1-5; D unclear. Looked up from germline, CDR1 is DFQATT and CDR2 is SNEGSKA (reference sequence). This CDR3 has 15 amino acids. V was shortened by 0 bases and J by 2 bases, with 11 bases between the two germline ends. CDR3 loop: CSARERPGGNQPQHF. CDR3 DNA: TGCAGTGCTAGAGAGCGACCGGGTGGCAATCAGCCCCAGCATTTT.

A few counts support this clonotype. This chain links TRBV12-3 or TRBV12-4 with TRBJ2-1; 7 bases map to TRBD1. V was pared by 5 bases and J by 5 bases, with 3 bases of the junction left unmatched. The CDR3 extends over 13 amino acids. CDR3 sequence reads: CASSRGQNNEQFF. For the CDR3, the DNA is TGTGCCAGCAGTCGGGGACAGAACAATGAGCAGTTCTTC.

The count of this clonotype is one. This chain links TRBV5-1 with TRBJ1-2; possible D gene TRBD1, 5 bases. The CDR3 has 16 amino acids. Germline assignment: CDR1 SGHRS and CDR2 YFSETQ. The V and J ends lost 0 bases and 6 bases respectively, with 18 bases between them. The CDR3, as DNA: TGCGCCAGCAGCTTGGTGCCCCAGGGATTTAGGGATGGCTACACCTTC. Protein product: CASSLVPQGFRDGYTF.

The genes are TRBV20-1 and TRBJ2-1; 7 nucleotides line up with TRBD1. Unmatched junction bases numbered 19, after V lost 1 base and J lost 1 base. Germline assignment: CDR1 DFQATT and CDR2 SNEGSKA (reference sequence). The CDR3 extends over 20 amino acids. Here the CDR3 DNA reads TGCAGTGCTAGAGGCCTCGGAGACAGGGCCAAAGCTCCTTCCTACAATGAGCAGTTCTTC. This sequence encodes CSARGLGDRAKAPSYNEQFF.

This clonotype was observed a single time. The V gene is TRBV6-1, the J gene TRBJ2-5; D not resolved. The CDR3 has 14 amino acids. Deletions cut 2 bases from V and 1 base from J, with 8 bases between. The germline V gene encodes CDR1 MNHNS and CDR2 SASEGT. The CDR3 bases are TGTGCCAGCAGTGAAATGGCCATCCAAGAGACCCAGTACTTC. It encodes CASSEMAIQETQYF.

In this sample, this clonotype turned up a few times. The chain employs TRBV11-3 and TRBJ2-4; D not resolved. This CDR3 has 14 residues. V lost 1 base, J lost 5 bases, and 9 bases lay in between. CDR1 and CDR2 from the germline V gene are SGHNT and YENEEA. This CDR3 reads CASSLGARENIQYF. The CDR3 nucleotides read TGTGCCAGCAGCTTAGGTGCCAGAGAAAACATTCAGTACTTC.

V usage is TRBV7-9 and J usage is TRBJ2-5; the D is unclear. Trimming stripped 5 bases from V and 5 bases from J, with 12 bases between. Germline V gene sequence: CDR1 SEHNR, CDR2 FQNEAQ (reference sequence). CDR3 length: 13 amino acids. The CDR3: CASSPPLRETQYF. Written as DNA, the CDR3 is TGTGCCAGCAGCCCTCCCCTGCGGGAGACCCAGTACTTC.

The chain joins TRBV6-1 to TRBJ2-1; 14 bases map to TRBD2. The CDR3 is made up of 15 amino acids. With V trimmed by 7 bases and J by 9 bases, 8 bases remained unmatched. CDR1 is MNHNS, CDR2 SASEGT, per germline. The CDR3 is CASTPRLAGGVEQFF. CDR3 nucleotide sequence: TGTGCCAGCACCCCACGACTAGCGGGGGGGGTTGAGCAGTTCTTC.

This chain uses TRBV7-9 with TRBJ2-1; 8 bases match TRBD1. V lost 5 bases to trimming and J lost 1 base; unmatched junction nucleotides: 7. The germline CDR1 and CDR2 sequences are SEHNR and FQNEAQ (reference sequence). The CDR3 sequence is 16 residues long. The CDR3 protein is CASSEGQGRSYNEQFF. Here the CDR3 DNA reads TGTGCCAGCAGCGAAGGACAGGGTAGGTCCTACAATGAGCAGTTCTTC.

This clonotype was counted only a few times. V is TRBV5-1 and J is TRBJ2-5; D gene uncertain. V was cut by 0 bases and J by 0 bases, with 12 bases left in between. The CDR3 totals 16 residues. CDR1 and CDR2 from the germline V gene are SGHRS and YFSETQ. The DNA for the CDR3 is TGCGCCAGCAGCTTGGTATTTATTGGGTACCAAGAGACCCAGTACTTC. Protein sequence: CASSLVFIGYQETQYF.

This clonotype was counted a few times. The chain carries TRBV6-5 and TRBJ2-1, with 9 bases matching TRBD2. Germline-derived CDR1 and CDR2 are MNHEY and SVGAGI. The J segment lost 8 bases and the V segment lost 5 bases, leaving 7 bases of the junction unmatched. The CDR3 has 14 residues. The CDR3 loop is CASSASGVVYEQFF. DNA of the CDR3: TGTGCCAGCAGTGCTAGCGGGGTTGTATATGAGCAGTTCTTC.

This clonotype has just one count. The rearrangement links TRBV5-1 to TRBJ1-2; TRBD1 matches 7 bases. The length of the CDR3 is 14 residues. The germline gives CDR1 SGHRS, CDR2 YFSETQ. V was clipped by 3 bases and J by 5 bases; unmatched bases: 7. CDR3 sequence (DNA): TGCGCCAGCAGCTCCAGGGGGGCCATTTATGGCTACACCTTC. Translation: CASSSRGAIYGYTF.

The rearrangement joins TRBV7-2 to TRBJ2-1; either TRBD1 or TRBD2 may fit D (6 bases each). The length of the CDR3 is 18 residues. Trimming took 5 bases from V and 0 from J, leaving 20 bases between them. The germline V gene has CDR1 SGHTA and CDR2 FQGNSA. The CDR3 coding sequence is TGTGCCAGCAGCGCCTTCGGGGGCCGCCTGATCTCCTACAATGAGCAGTTCTTC. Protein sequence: CASSAFGGRLISYNEQFF.

CDR3 DNA: TGTGCCAGCAGTGACCAGGGGGAAGGGTCGGATACGCAGTATTTT. This codes for CASSDQGEGSDTQYF. This sequence joins TRBV6-4 and TRBJ2-3, with 7 bases that match TRBD1. In germline, CDR1 is MRHNA, CDR2 SNTAGT. The trim removed 2 bases at V and 6 bases at J, leaving 8 bases unmatched. The CDR3 is 15 residues long.

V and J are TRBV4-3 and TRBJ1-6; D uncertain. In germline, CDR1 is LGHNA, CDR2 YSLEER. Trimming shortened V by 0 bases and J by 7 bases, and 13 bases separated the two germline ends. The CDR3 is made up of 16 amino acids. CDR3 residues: CASSQESGAYNSPLHF. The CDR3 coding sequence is TGCGCCAGCAGCCAAGAATCCGGAGCTTACAATTCACCCCTCCACTTT.

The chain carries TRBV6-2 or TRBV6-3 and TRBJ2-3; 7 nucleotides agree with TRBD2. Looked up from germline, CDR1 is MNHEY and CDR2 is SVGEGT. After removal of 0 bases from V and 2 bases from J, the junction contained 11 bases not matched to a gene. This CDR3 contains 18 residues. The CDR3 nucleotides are TGTGCCAGCAGTTACTCAACTAGTCTTGCGGGGGACACAGATACGCAGTATTTT. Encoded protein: CASSYSTSLAGDTDTQYF.

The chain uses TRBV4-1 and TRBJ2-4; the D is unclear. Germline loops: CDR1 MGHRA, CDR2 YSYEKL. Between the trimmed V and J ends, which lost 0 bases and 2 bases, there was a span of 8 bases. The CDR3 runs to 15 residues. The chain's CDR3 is CASSQDPPTKNIQYF. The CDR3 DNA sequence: TGCGCCAGCAGCCAAGATCCTCCTACCAAAAACATTCAGTACTTC.

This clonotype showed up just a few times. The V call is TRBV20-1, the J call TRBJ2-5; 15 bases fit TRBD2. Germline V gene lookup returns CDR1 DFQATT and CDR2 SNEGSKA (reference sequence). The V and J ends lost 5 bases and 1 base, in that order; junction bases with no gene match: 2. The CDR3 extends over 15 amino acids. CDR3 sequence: CSAEGLAGGQETQYF. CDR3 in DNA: TGCAGTGCTGAGGGACTAGCGGGGGGCCAAGAGACCCAGTACTTC.

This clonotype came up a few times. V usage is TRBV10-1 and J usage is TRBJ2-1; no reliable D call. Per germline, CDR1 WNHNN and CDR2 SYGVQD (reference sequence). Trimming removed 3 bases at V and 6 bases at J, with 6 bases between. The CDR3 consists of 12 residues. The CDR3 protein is CASSDGFNEQFF. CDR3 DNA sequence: TGCGCCAGCAGTGACGGCTTCAATGAGCAGTTCTTC.

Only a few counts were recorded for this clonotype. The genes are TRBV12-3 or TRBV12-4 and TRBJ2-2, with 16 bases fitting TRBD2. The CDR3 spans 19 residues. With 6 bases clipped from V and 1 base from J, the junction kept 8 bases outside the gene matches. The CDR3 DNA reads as TGTGCCAGCAGCCCGGGGACTAGCGGGAGGGTAATGAACACCGGGGAGCTGTTTTTT. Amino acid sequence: CASSPGTSGRVMNTGELFF.

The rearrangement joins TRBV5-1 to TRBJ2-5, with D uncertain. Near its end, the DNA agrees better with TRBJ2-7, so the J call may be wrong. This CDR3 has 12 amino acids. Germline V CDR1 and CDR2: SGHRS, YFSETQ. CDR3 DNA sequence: TGCGCCAGCACCGCCGGATTTGGCGAGCAGTACTTC. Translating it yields CASTAGFGEQYF.

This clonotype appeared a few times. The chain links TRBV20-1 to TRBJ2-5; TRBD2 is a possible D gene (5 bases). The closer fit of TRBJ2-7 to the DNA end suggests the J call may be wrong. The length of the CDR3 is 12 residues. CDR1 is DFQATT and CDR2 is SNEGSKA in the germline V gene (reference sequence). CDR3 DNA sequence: TGCAGTGCTAGGGATACTAGTTACGAGCAGTACTTC. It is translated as CSARDTSYEQYF.